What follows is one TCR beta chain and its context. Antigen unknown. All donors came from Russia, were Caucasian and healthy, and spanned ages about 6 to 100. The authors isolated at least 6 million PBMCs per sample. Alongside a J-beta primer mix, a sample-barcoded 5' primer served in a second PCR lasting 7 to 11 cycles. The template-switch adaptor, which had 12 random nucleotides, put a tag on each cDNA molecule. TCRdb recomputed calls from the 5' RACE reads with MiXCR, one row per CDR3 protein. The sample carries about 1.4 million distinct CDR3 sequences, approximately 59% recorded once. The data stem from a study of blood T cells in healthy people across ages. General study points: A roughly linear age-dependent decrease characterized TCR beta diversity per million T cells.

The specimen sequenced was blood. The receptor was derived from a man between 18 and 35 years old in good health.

For the CDR3, the DNA is TGCGCCAGCAGTGAGGGGGGGCTTGAGCAGTTCTTC. It is translated as CASSEGGLEQFF. The chain uses TRBV10-2 and TRBJ2-1; D possibly matches TRBD1 or TRBD2 (6 bases each). Germline-derived CDR1 and CDR2 are WSHSY and SAAADI. The CDR3 has 12 residues. The germline V and J ends were trimmed by 2 bases and 9 bases, with 8 bases remaining between them.